This entry features one T cell receptor (beta chain) sequence. What antigen it recognizes has not been identified. The record has no base qualities; no much larger clone is one base away. The CDR3 sequence holds 14 residues, the cysteine and phenylalanine included. The retained sequence is limited to the CDR3, 42 bases, with the frame set at the first base. At the junction V is shortened by 4 bases and J by 5 bases, with 12 bases in between. The CDR1 and CDR2 encoded by the germline V gene (reference sequence) are MNHEY and SMNVEV. The source of the sample is a study of blood T cell repertoires in COVID-19 (TCRdb year 2020). Regarding the complete study: Samples from collaborators originated in the United States, Italy and Spain and spanned both the acute and convalescent phases of COVID-19. Sample metadata almost always included a de-identified subject ID, COVID-19 status, age in years and sex. The repertoires were released in a freely available public database intended as a resource for research on the immune response to SARS-CoV-2. The samples were drawn from the first 160 participants of the ongoing ImmuneRACE study and from 950 to 1,500 subjects provided by 6 global collaborators. The prospective study material was composed of cDNA or gDNA derived from T cells, B-cell-depleted T cells, or PBMCs. Subjects who had been exposed to COVID-19, were actively infected with it, or had recovered from it provided the deeply sampled blood TCRbeta repertoires that made up the dataset. Where available, HLA class I and class II types were taken from metadata supplied by the sample provider and were not determined by assay-based typing.

Whole blood was collected in K2EDTA tubes by collaborating institutions according to the institutions' own protocols. For TCRbeta analysis, collaborator samples were shipped as frozen whole blood, as isolated PBMCs, or as DNA extracted from either sample type. TCRbeta CDR3 regions were amplified from genomic DNA by means of the immunoSEQ Assay, a bias-controlled multiplex PCR. As for the authors' bioinformatics: Nucleated cell counts per sample were estimated from amplification of reference gene primers within the assay. To quantify the absolute abundance of each unique TCRbeta CDR3 rearrangement, sequence reads were collapsed and filtered. Productive Simpson clonality was computed per sample as the square root of Simpson's diversity index over productive rearrangements. TCRdb mirrors the immuneACCESS table, restricted to in-frame sequences. Some clones are absent from its copies; in checked studies, under half trace to an unresolved V gene, and the reason for the others is unknown. The DNA gave D and trimming, while V, J and clone size come from that table. This sample comprises approximately 200,000 clones, 70% to 85% of them detected only once. The ten largest clonotypes hold roughly 5.1% of the sample.

Beyond this particular receptor, the publication reports: How much clinical and demographic metadata was included differed by source and by participant, and the metadata was provided uncurated.

The source material was peripheral blood. The chain is assembled from TRBV27 and TRBJ2-1; the D segment could be TRBD1, given 6 matching bases. This TCR was sampled from a woman aged 25 to 45 with acute or convalescent COVID-19. This receptor carries the CDR3 CASSWGQGNNEQFF. The DNA sequence is given as TGTGCCAGCAGTTGGGGGCAGGGTAACAATGAGCAGTTCTTC.